The entry that follows covers one T cell receptor (beta chain) sequence. Its antigen is currently unknown. The PCR used 60 Vbeta and 13 Jbeta primers. Assay: immunoSEQ multiplex PCR; the TCRdb copy retains only in-frame clones and omits some. The data contain 190,000 or so clones, approximately 80% of them singletons. The V gene end was trimmed by 6 bases and the J gene end by 2 bases; junction bases not matched to a gene: 8. In germline, CDR1 is SQVTM, CDR2 ANQGSEA. The CDR3 is 14 residues long. The data derive from a study of cytomegalovirus exposure and HLA in healthy donors. Study-wide results and limits: Productive status was seen about 87% or about 30% of the time for most TCR beta V segments in an earlier analysis. Only CMV serostatus was available as immune exposure information. The presence/absence work took it that sequencing depth was about the same across donors. Listed as cytomegalovirus-associated were around 160 TCR beta chains.

This TCR came from a boy under 10 years old in good health and CMV-seronegative. This rearrangement joins TRBV29-1 to TRBJ2-7; 9 bases agree with TRBD1. The specimen sequenced was PBMCs. The CDR3: CSVRDRVTPYEQYF. CDR3 DNA: TGCAGCGTAAGGGACAGGGTTACCCCCTACGAGCAGTACTTC.